This paragraph covers one TCR beta chain sequence. This CDR3 contains 16 residues. The V end was cut by 1 base, the J end by 2 bases, with 15 bases between. Germline V CDR1 and CDR2: MNHNS, SASEGT. Assay: immunoSEQ multiplex PCR; the TCRdb copy retains only in-frame clones and omits some. The sample carries about 88,000 clones, approximately 90% recorded once. The sample originates from a study of T cells after somatic rescue of genetic block. Sequenced: peripheral blood mononuclear cells (PBMCs). The chain carries TRBV6-1 and TRBJ2-7; no firm D call. The sequence came from a woman under 30. CDR3 region: CASSEEDIGGAYEQYF. The DNA for the CDR3 is TGTGCCAGCAGTGAAGAGGATATAGGCGGAGCCTACGAGCAGTACTTC.